What follows are 6 T cell receptor beta chains derived from one specimen sequenced in a study of immune cell composition in non-small cell lung cancer. Produced via immunoSEQ multiplex PCR; TCRdb's table is partial and in-frame only. The sample consists of roughly 8,100 clones, roughly two thirds of them appearing once. The normal lung sample lay at least 3 cm, and maximally far, from the tumour. Sequenced input: non-adjacent lung tissue. These receptors were obtained from a human donor with non-small cell lung cancer.

The rearrangement uses TRBV10-1 and TRBJ2-4, with 7 positions matching TRBD2. CDR1 and CDR2 (germline): WNHNN, SYGVQD (reference sequence). The CDR3 has 13 residues. V shed 5 bases and J 6 bases; nucleotides not matched to a gene: 4. CDR3 nucleotides: TGCGCCAGCAGTAACGGGGAGGGAAACATTCAGTACTTC. This codes for CASSNGEGNIQYF.

This clone is a singleton in its sample. The rearrangement uses TRBV11-2 and TRBJ2-1; D is uncertain. The germline V and J ends were trimmed by 3 bases and 0 bases, with 9 bases remaining between them. Germline-derived CDR1 and CDR2 are SGHAT and FQNNGV. This CDR3 is 15 amino acids long. This chain's CDR3 is CASSFSTSSYNEQFF. In DNA form, the CDR3 reads TGTGCCAGCAGCTTCTCTACGAGCTCCTACAATGAGCAGTTCTTC. Supplemented by reference TRBV11-2 and TRBJ2-1, the full variable domain reads EAGVAQSPRYKIIEKRQSVAFWCNPISGHATLYWYQQILGQGPKLLIQFQNNGVVDDSQLPKDRFSAERLKGVDSTLKIQPAKLEDSAVYLCASSFSTSSYNEQFFGPGTRLTVL.

The chain couples TRBV6-6 to TRBJ1-1; D is possibly TRBD1 (6 bases). The CDR3 has 14 residues. Germline lookup yields CDR1 MNHNY and CDR2 SVGAGI (reference sequence). With 5 bases removed from V and 2 bases from J, the gap between germline ends came to 12 bases. The CDR3 DNA sequence: TGTGCCAGCAGTCTCACAGGGTTTAACACTGAAGCTTTCTTT. This codes for CASSLTGFNTEAFF.

This clone was observed a few times. V and J are TRBV7-9 and TRBJ1-2; the D gene is possibly TRBD1 (6 bases). The CDR3 loop spans 14 amino acids. V was cut by 6 bases and J by 4 bases, with 15 bases left in between. Per the germline V gene, CDR1 is SEHNR and CDR2 is FQNEAQ (reference sequence). The CDR3 spells CASSHRTDSYGYTF. The CDR3 nucleotides read TGTGCCAGCAGTCACCGGACAGATTCCTATGGCTACACCTTC.

V and J are TRBV5-1 and TRBJ2-3; possible D gene TRBD2, 6 bases. Germline V gene data show CDR1 as SGHRS and CDR2 as YFSETQ. This CDR3 comprises 14 residues. Between the trimmed V and J ends, which lost 4 bases and 0 bases, there was a span of 9 bases. The CDR3 bases are TGCGCCAGCAGCCACGGGACTAGCACAGATACGCAGTATTTT. It is translated as CASSHGTSTDTQYF.

The chain employs TRBV18 and TRBJ2-5, with D perhaps TRBD2 (6 bases). Trimming stripped 3 bases from V and 5 bases from J, with 7 bases between. The CDR3 consists of 12 residues. CDR1 is KGHSH, CDR2 LQKENI, per germline. The CDR3 region is CASSPAGETQYF. The CDR3 DNA sequence: TGTGCCAGCTCACCGGCGGGGGAGACCCAGTACTTC.